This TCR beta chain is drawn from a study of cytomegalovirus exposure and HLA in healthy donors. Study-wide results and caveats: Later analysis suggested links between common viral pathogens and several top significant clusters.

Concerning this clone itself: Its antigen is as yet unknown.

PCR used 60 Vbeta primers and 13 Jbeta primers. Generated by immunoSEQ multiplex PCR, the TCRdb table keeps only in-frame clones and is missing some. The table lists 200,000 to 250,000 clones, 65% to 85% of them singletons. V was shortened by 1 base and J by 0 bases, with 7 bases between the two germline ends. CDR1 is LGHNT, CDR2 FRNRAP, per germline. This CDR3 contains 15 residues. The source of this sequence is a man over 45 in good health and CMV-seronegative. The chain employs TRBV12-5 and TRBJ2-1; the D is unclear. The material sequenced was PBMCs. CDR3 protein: CASGLEAVSYNEQFF. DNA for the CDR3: TGTGCTAGTGGTTTGGAGGCGGTCTCCTACAATGAGCAGTTCTTC.